The rows below give T cell receptor beta chains drawn from one sample of a study of identical twins. TCRdb used MiXCR to reprocess the 5' RACE reads, holding one entry per CDR3 protein. Of 600,000 to 800,000 distinct CDR3 sequences in the sample, roughly 20% are singletons; the top ten hold around 4.5%. The sample was also linked to a second study, of T cells expressing NK-cell markers.

Source material: PBMCs. Source of these receptors: a woman under 30 in good health. Both conserved end residues are part of each CDR3. The D gene is left open where the match is weak. A row's size may be missing; if present it is once, few, many or a size class.

>.|many|TRBV25-1|TRBJ1-2
CASSLNYGYTF
TGTGCCAGCAGTCTTAACTATGGCTACACCTTC
>.|few|TRBV20-1|TRBJ2-5
CSARRPETQYF
TGCAGTGCTAGAAGGCCAGAGACCCAGTACTTC
>.|.|TRBV15|TRBJ2-1
CATSRGGRTRHNEQFF
TGTGCCACCAGCAGAGGCGGGCGGACTCGTCACAATGAGCAGTTCTTC
>TRBD2|few|TRBV6-1|TRBJ2-2
CASRGTSATGELFF
TGTGCCAGCAGAGGGACTAGCGCCACCGGGGAGCTGTTTTTT
>.|.|TRBV7-2|TRBJ2-5
CASSSTSPLSETQYF
TGTGCCAGCAGCTCGACCTCCCCCCTTTCCGAGACCCAGTACTTC
>TRBD2|few|TRBV12-3/TRBV12-4|TRBJ2-7
CASSFAGVQYF
TGTGCCAGCAGTTTCGCGGGGGTGCAGTACTTC
>TRBD2|.|TRBV29-1|TRBJ2-1
CSDQAGTNYNEQFF
TGCAGCGACCAAGCCGGGACTAACTACAATGAGCAGTTCTTC
>TRBD1|few|TRBV20-1|TRBJ1-2
CSTQTGTVYGYTF
TGCAGTACTCAAACCGGGACAGTCTATGGCTACACCTTC
>.|.|TRBV6-6|TRBJ2-1
CASSLRGIDEQFF
TGTGCCAGCAGTTTGCGAGGGATTGATGAGCAGTTCTTC
>TRBD2|few|TRBV20-1|TRBJ2-2
CSASGLAGRDGELFF
TGCAGTGCTAGTGGCCTAGCGGGGAGGGACGGGGAGCTGTTTTTT
>.|many|TRBV12-3/TRBV12-4|TRBJ1-1
CASSLRTPNTEAFF
TGTGCCAGCAGTTTAAGGACACCGAACACTGAAGCTTTCTTT
>TRBD2|.|TRBV7-2|TRBJ2-2
CASSSRTSGETGELFF
TGTGCCAGCAGCTCCCGGACTAGCGGGGAGACCGGGGAGCTGTTTTTT
>.|few|TRBV6-1|TRBJ2-3
CASSRMRGSADTQYF
TGTGCCAGCAGTCGGATGAGGGGTTCCGCAGATACGCAGTATTTT
>.|few|TRBV20-1|TRBJ1-5
CSARDDSNQPQHF
TGCAGTGCTAGAGATGACAGCAATCAGCCCCAGCATTTT
>.|.|TRBV7-9|TRBJ2-1
CASSHRWQFF
TGTGCCAGCAGCCATAGGTGGCAGTTCTTC
>.|.|TRBV20-1|TRBJ2-1
CSASVAGRDNYNEQFF
TGCAGTGCTAGCGTCGCCGGGCGGGACAACTACAATGAGCAGTTCTTC
>.|.|TRBV12-3/TRBV12-4|TRBJ1-2
CASSPEANYGYTF
TGTGCCAGCAGTCCAGAGGCCAACTATGGCTACACCTTC
>.|.|TRBV20-1|TRBJ2-7
CSALDPPYEQYF
TGCAGTGCTCTTGATCCCCCCTACGAGCAGTACTTC
>TRBD1|.|TRBV29-1|TRBJ2-7
CSVTQGTAYEQYF
TGCAGCGTCACTCAAGGGACAGCCTACGAGCAGTACTTC
>.|few|TRBV6-5|TRBJ2-7
CASSYRGGYEQYF
TGTGCCAGCAGTTACCGCGGCGGGTACGAGCAGTACTTC
>.|.|TRBV20-1|TRBJ2-1
CSARDRQTNNEQFF
TGCAGTGCTAGAGATCGGCAGACGAACAATGAGCAGTTCTTC
>.|few|TRBV6-4|TRBJ2-7
CASSAHYSGTGTYEQYF
TGTGCCAGCAGTGCCCATTACTCCGGGACTGGGACCTACGAGCAGTACTTC
>.|.|TRBV27|TRBJ2-7
CASSPGGFPGEQYF
TGTGCCAGCAGTCCTGGGGGTTTCCCAGGCGAGCAGTACTTC
>TRBD1|few|TRBV20-1|TRBJ1-2
CSAGLQGASGGYTF
TGCAGTGCTGGTCTACAGGGGGCATCAGGTGGCTACACCTTC
>TRBD1|.|TRBV10-3|TRBJ1-5
CAAKDRGRQPQHF
TGTGCCGCCAAGGACAGGGGGAGACAGCCCCAGCATTTT
>.|.|TRBV29-1|TRBJ2-1
CSVVQHLSSYNEQFF
TGCAGCGTTGTGCAGCACCTGAGCTCCTACAATGAGCAGTTCTTC
>.|few|TRBV12-3/TRBV12-4|TRBJ1-2
CASGTRDIFNYGYTF
TGTGCCAGCGGTACCCGGGACATCTTTAACTATGGCTACACCTTC
>.|many|TRBV12-3/TRBV12-4|TRBJ2-7
CASSLALGRGSEQYF
TGTGCCAGCAGTTTAGCGCTAGGCAGGGGATCCGAGCAGTACTTC
>.|.|TRBV5-1|TRBJ1-1
CASSLRPRSTEAFF
TGCGCCAGCAGCTTACGACCTCGGAGTACTGAAGCTTTCTTT
>TRBD2|.|TRBV20-1|TRBJ2-1
CSAPPSGSISEQFF
TGCAGTGCTCCCCCTAGCGGGAGTATCAGTGAGCAGTTCTTC
>.|few|TRBV29-1|TRBJ2-5
CSVGMTQETQYF
TGCAGCGTAGGGATGACTCAAGAGACCCAGTACTTC
>TRBD2|.|TRBV15|TRBJ2-1
CATSAGGSTSEQFF
TGTGCCACCAGCGCGGGAGGGAGCACCAGTGAGCAGTTCTTC
>.|.|TRBV6-2/TRBV6-3|TRBJ2-5
CASSYSKEETQYF
TGTGCCAGCAGTTACTCGAAGGAAGAGACCCAGTACTTC
>.|few|TRBV20-1|TRBJ2-5
CSARDPGGGGETQYF
TGCAGTGCTAGAGATCCGGGGGGCGGCGGGGAGACCCAGTACTTC
>TRBD1|.|TRBV12-3/TRBV12-4|TRBJ2-4
CASSRRDRGRGGDIQYF
TGTGCCAGCAGTCGTCGGGACAGGGGGCGAGGGGGGGACATTCAGTACTTC
>.|few|TRBV7-2|TRBJ1-1
CASSLVFPANTEAFF
TGTGCCAGCAGCTTAGTGTTCCCGGCGAACACTGAAGCTTTCTTT
>.|.|TRBV12-1|TRBJ2-1
CARGPEVVREQFF
TGTGCCAGGGGCCCCGAGGTGGTCCGTGAGCAGTTCTTC
>.|.|TRBV11-3|TRBJ2-1
CASSLRAVWEQFF
TGTGCCAGCAGCTTACGGGCTGTATGGGAGCAGTTCTTC
>.|many|TRBV6-5|TRBJ1-1
CASGSGLMNTEAFF
TGTGCCAGCGGTTCGGGACTCATGAACACTGAAGCTTTCTTT
>.|many|TRBV12-3/TRBV12-4|TRBJ1-1
CASRRQANTEAFF
TGTGCCAGCAGACGACAGGCAAACACTGAAGCTTTCTTT